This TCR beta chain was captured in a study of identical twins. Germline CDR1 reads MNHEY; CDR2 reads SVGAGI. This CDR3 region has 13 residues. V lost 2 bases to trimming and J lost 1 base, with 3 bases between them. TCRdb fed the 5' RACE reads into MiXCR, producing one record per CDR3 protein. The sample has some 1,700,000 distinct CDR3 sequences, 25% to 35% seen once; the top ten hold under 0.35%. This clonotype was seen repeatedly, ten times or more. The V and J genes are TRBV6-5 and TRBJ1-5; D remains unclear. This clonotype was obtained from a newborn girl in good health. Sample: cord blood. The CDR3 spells CASSYGSNQPQHF. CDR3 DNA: TGTGCCAGCAGTTACGGGAGCAATCAGCCCCAGCATTTT.